A single sample gave rise to the 2 T cell receptor beta chains below, sequenced in a study of cytomegalovirus exposure and HLA in healthy donors. 13 Jbeta primers and 60 Vbeta primers were used for the PCR. Profiling relied on immunoSEQ multiplex PCR, and the TCRdb table lists in-frame clones only, not all of them. The sample has about 140,000 clones; roughly three quarters are singletons. Sample: PBMCs. Every receptor here comes from a man aged 25 to 45 in good health and CMV-seronegative.

This sequence joins TRBV2 and TRBJ2-1, with D possibly matching TRBD1 (6 bases). The CDR3 consists of 14 residues. Germline V gene sequence: CDR1 SNHLY, CDR2 FYNNEI. V lost 4 bases to trimming and J lost 7 bases, with 14 bases between them. The CDR3 sequence: CASSVSRGRNEQFF. DNA of the CDR3: TGTGCCAGCAGTGTGTCCAGGGGCCGGAATGAGCAGTTCTTC. The full variable domain, rest sourced from reference TRBV2 and TRBJ2-1, is EPEVTQTPSHQVTQMGQEVILRCVPISNHLYFYWYRQILGQKVEFLVSFYNNEISEKSEIFDDQFSVERPDGSNFTLKIRSTKLEDSAMYFCASSVSRGRNEQFFGPGTRLTVL.

This clone showed up just once. The chain links TRBV6-1 to TRBJ1-2; D remains ambiguous. The CDR3 spans 11 residues. Germline V gene sequence: CDR1 MNHNS, CDR2 SASEGT. Trimming removed 7 bases at V and 8 bases at J, with 11 bases between. This CDR3 is CASIKQRGYTF. DNA for the CDR3: TGTGCCAGCATCAAGCAGCGAGGCTACACCTTC.